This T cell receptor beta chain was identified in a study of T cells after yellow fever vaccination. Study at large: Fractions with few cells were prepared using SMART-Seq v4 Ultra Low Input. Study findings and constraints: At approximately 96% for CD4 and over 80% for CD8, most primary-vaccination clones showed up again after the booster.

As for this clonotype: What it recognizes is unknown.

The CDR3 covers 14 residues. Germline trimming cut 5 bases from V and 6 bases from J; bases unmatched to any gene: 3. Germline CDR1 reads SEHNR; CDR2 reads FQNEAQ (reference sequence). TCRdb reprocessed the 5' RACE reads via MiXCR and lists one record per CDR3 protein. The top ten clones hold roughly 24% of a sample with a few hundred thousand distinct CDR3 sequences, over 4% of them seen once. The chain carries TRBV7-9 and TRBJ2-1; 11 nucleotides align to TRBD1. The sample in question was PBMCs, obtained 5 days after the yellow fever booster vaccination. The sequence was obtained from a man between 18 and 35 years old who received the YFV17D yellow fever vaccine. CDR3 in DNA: TGTGCCAGCAGCGGACAGGGGGCATTCAATGAGCAGTTCTTC. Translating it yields CASSGQGAFNEQFF.